Listed here are 10 T cell receptor beta chains from one sample, sequenced in a study of blood T cell repertoires in COVID-19. The table came from immunoSEQ multiplex PCR; TCRdb's copy has only in-frame clones and leaves some out. The top ten hold around 17% of the sample, which has 20,000 to 25,000 clones, 65% to 90% seen once. The sequenced material came from peripheral blood. These TCRs come from a human donor with acute or convalescent COVID-19. The donor label of this sample is uncertain.

V and J are TRBV6-5 and TRBJ2-2, with 8 bases aligning to TRBD2. This CDR3 is 16 amino acids long. Germline CDR1 reads MNHEY; CDR2 reads SVGAGI. V lost 4 bases, J lost 5 bases, and 9 bases stayed unmatched. DNA of the CDR3: TGTGCCAGCAGTTCCAACAGCGGGAGATCGACCGGGGAGCTGTTTTTT. This sequence encodes CASSSNSGRSTGELFF.

J is TRBJ1-5 and V is TRBV2; D gene ambiguous. Looked up from germline, CDR1 is SNHLY and CDR2 is FYNNEI. The CDR3 has 15 amino acids. Trimming took 2 bases from V and 4 from J, leaving 12 bases between them. The CDR3: CASSEHTPGNQPQHF. CDR3 DNA: TGTGCCAGCAGTGAACATACCCCGGGGAATCAGCCCCAGCATTTT.

V and J are TRBV5-1 and TRBJ2-1; the D gene is possibly TRBD2 (6 bases). The CDR3 runs 13 residues. CDR1 and CDR2 from the germline V gene are SGHRS and YFSETQ. Deletions cut 3 bases from V and 9 bases from J, with 13 bases between. The CDR3 sequence is CASSWGGAAEQFF. CDR3 nucleotides: TGCGCCAGCAGCTGGGGAGGAGCAGCTGAGCAGTTCTTC.

The V and J genes are TRBV18 and TRBJ1-2, with a possible D match to TRBD1 (5 bases). The CDR3 loop spans 12 amino acids. Germline CDR1 reads KGHSH; CDR2 reads LQKENI. Trimming cost V 6 bases and J 8 bases, with 13 bases left between them. CDR3 coding DNA: TGTGCCAGCTCGCGGGACTCCGGGGGCTACACCTTC. Its protein is CASSRDSGGYTF.

Comment on this clone: Other DNA sequences in the sample encode the same CDR3. V usage is TRBV15 and J usage is TRBJ1-4, with D possibly being TRBD1 (5 bases). V lost 0 bases and J lost 2, with 10 bases in between. There are 16 residues in the CDR3. CDR1 LNHNV and CDR2 YYDKDF come from the germline V gene (reference sequence). Written as DNA, the CDR3 is TGTGCCACCAGCAGAGATCTGGGGGGGACTAATGAAAAACTGTTTTTT. It specifies CATSRDLGGTNEKLFF.

The V gene is TRBV6-5, the J gene TRBJ2-2, with 13 bases matching TRBD2. The CDR3 runs to 15 residues. The germline V gene has CDR1 MNHEY and CDR2 SVGAGI. V was clipped by 7 bases and J by 5 bases; unmatched bases: 4. The CDR3 here is CASTGTSGATGELFF. The CDR3 DNA follows: TGTGCCAGCACCGGGACTAGCGGGGCGACCGGGGAGCTGTTTTTT.

This clone is labeled hyperexpanded. V gene TRBV7-9 combines with J gene TRBJ2-2; D might be TRBD1 (5 bases). This CDR3 comprises 15 residues. The germline V gene has CDR1 SEHNR and CDR2 FQNEAQ (reference sequence). The V end lost 5 bases, the J end lost 4 bases, and 14 bases lay between the germline ends. Here the CDR3 DNA reads TGTGCCAGCAGCACCCCGGACACGACCACCGGGGAGCTGTTTTTT. Translation gives CASSTPDTTTGELFF.

The chain employs TRBV4-3 and TRBJ2-5; 11 nucleotides line up with TRBD2. Unmatched junction bases numbered 4, after V lost 2 bases and J lost 5 bases. CDR3 length: 15 residues. Germline assignment: CDR1 LGHNA and CDR2 YSLEER. CDR3: CASSQLAGGRETQYF. CDR3 bases: TGCGCCAGCAGCCAACTAGCGGGGGGTCGGGAGACCCAGTACTTC.

The J gene is TRBJ1-2, the V gene TRBV29-1, with D possibly being TRBD1 (5 bases). V was trimmed by 6 bases and J by 4 bases, leaving 12 bases between them. The CDR3 is 12 amino acids. Per germline, CDR1 SQVTM and CDR2 ANQGSEA. CDR3 coding DNA: TGCAGCGTCGCGTGGGGGGGCTATGGCTACACCTTC. Amino acid sequence: CSVAWGGYGYTF. The entire variable domain, with the rest obtained from reference TRBV29-1 and TRBJ1-2, is as follows: SAVISQKPSRDICQRGTSLTIQCQVDSQVTMMFWYRQQPGQSLTLIATANQGSEATYESGFVIDKFPISRPNLTFSTLTVSNMSPEDSSIYLCSVAWGGYGYTFGSGTRLTVV.

V gene TRBV7-9 combines with J gene TRBJ2-5, with TRBD2 identical over 10 bases. Germline loops: CDR1 SEHNR, CDR2 FQNEAQ (reference sequence). The J segment lost 2 bases and the V segment lost 11 bases, leaving 14 bases of the junction unmatched. The CDR3 runs 16 residues. CDR3 loop: CACQGRPSGGQETQYF. The CDR3 bases are TGTGCCTGCCAGGGGAGGCCTAGCGGGGGACAAGAGACCCAGTACTTC.